What follows are 18 T cell receptor beta chains derived from one specimen sequenced in a study of technical replicates of blood from a handful of donors. Produced via immunoSEQ multiplex PCR; TCRdb's table is partial and in-frame only. The data contain about 80,000 clones, approximately 97% of them singletons. The sequenced sample was T cells isolated from PBMCs. Every receptor here comes from a human donor in good health.

The chain uses TRBV11-2 and TRBJ1-2, with no clear D. Trimming took off 2 bases at V and 8 bases at J, with 6 bases between the two ends. Germline values: CDR1 SGHAT, CDR2 FQNNGV. The CDR3 consists of 11 residues. CDR3 DNA sequence: TGTGCCAGCAGCTTATCGGAGGGCTACACCTTC. The encoded protein is CASSLSEGYTF. Full variable domain (missing parts from reference TRBV11-2 and TRBJ1-2): EAGVAQSPRYKIIEKRQSVAFWCNPISGHATLYWYQQILGQGPKLLIQFQNNGVVDDSQLPKDRFSAERLKGVDSTLKIQPAKLEDSAVYLCASSLSEGYTFGSGTRLTVV.

This chain joins TRBV7-8 and TRBJ1-5; D unclear. Germline CDR1 is SGHVS and CDR2 is FQNEAQ. CDR3 length: 16 amino acids. The V gene lost 3 bases and the J gene lost 3 bases, with 15 bases spanning the gap. CDR3 amino acids: CASSFRRWENNQPQHF. The CDR3 DNA sequence: TGTGCCAGCAGCTTCAGACGCTGGGAGAACAATCAGCCCCAGCATTTT. The complete variable domain, with remaining parts taken from reference TRBV7-8 and TRBJ1-5, reads GAGVSQSPRYKVAKRGQDVALRCDPISGHVSLFWYQQALGQGPEFLTYFQNEAQLDKSGLPSDRFFAERPEGSVSTLKIQRTQQEDSAVYLCASSFRRWENNQPQHFGDGTRLSIL.

In this sample, this clone turned up once. The chain combines TRBV11-3 with TRBJ2-5; maybe TRBD1 (5 bases). This CDR3 is built from 14 residues. V was shortened by 6 bases and J by 2 bases, with 13 bases between the two germline ends. Germline CDR1 is SGHNT and CDR2 is YENEEA. The DNA for the CDR3 is TGTGCCAGCAGTTTCCGACAGCTACAAGAGACCCAGTACTTC. This codes for CASSFRQLQETQYF.

The chain joins TRBV6-1 to TRBJ2-2, with D unclear. Germline CDR1 MNHNS, CDR2 SASEGT. This CDR3 region has 10 residues. Trimming shortened V by 7 bases and J by 6 bases, and 3 bases separated the two germline ends. The CDR3 nucleotides read TGTGCCAGCATCTCCGGGGAGCTGTTTTTT. Translated: CASISGELFF.

J is TRBJ1-2 and V is TRBV29-1; D remains ambiguous. V dropped 0 bases and J dropped 2 bases, with 7 bases sitting between them. CDR1 is SQVTM, CDR2 ANQGSEA, per germline. CDR3 length equals 13 residues. This chain's CDR3 is CSVEESGNYGYTF. DNA for the CDR3: TGCAGCGTTGAAGAGTCCGGGAACTATGGCTACACCTTC.

This chain joins TRBV5-4 and TRBJ2-7, with TRBD1 matching 8 bases. The germline CDR1 and CDR2 sequences are SGHNT and YYREEE (reference sequence). The CDR3 totals 15 residues. J was trimmed by 2 bases and V by 0 bases; bases with no gene match: 4. The CDR3 region has the DNA TGTGCCAGCAGCTTGGTTGGGACAGGAACCTACGAGCAGTACTTC. Translated, it gives CASSLVGTGTYEQYF.

V gene TRBV28 combines with J gene TRBJ1-1; unclear D gene. Trimming took 3 bases from V and 12 from J, leaving 17 bases between them. Germline lookup yields CDR1 MDHEN and CDR2 SYDVKM. The CDR3 contains 13 residues. The CDR3 spells CASSFSEAGMSFF. CDR3 coding DNA: TGTGCCAGCAGTTTTTCGGAGGCCGGGATGTCTTTCTTT.

The V and J genes are TRBV6-5 and TRBJ2-7, with a tentative D call TRBD2 (6 bases). The CDR3 spans 16 residues. Germline values: CDR1 MNHEY, CDR2 SVGAGI. V was clipped by 0 bases and J by 0 bases, with 12 bases between them. The CDR3 DNA follows: TGTGCCAGCAGTTACTCCCTGGCGGGGAACTCCTACGAGCAGTACTTC. It encodes CASSYSLAGNSYEQYF.

This sequence joins TRBV28 and TRBJ2-7, with TRBD1 matching 8 bases. With 4 bases clipped from V and 13 bases from J, the junction kept 6 bases outside the gene matches. CDR3 length: 11 amino acids. CDR1 is MDHEN and CDR2 is SYDVKM in the germline V gene. The CDR3: CASSYRGTGYF. The CDR3 DNA is TGTGCCAGCAGTTACAGGGGGACGGGATACTTC.

The chain couples TRBV5-6 to TRBJ1-1, with D unresolved. Germline loops: CDR1 SGHDT, CDR2 YYEEEE. The CDR3 sequence is 17 residues long. V gave up 1 base and J gave up 3 bases, with 19 bases separating them. CDR3: CASSLSLFASGDTEAFF. CDR3 DNA: TGTGCCAGCAGCTTGTCATTATTCGCAAGCGGGGACACTGAAGCTTTCTTT.

This chain joins TRBV27 and TRBJ2-7; possible D gene TRBD1, 6 bases. The V end was cut by 6 bases, the J end by 9 bases, with 24 bases between. The CDR3 is 15 amino acids. Germline CDR1 reads MNHEY; CDR2 reads SMNVEV (reference sequence). The DNA for the CDR3 is TGTGCCAGCAGACAGGGACGTCTAAACGGATTTGGGCAGTACTTC. Translating gives CASRQGRLNGFGQYF.

A single count supports this clone. The CDR3 sequence is CASSLGILVSYEQYF. The CDR3 coding sequence is TGTGCCAGCAGCTTAGGTATATTAGTGTCCTACGAGCAGTACTTC. The chain joins TRBV7-8 to TRBJ2-7; D remains ambiguous. Between the trimmed V and J ends, which lost 1 base and 1 base, there was a span of 11 bases. CDR1 and CDR2 from the germline V gene are SGHVS and FQNEAQ. CDR3 size: 15 residues.

This chain uses TRBV5-1 with TRBJ2-1, with TRBD2 matching over 9 bases. The CDR3 extends over 16 amino acids. Germline CDR1 and CDR2: SGHRS and YFSETQ. V shed 9 bases and J 7 bases; nucleotides not matched to a gene: 17. DNA for the CDR3: TGCGCCACCAGGGCCCCGGGACTAGCAGGATTAAATGAGCAGTTCTTC. This encodes CATRAPGLAGLNEQFF.

The V and J genes are TRBV7-8 and TRBJ2-7, with 7 bases identical to TRBD1. The CDR3 covers 14 residues. Trimming cost V 5 bases and J 1 base; bases outside gene matches: 5. Germline CDR1 and CDR2: SGHVS and FQNEAQ. The DNA for the CDR3 is TGTGCCAGCAGCATGAGGGACAGTTCCTACGAGCAGTACTTC. As protein: CASSMRDSSYEQYF.

The V and J genes are TRBV4-1 and TRBJ2-3, with no clear D. The V gene's germline CDR1 is MGHRA and CDR2 YSYEKL. Trimming left V 1 base short and J 2 bases short, with 10 bases between. The CDR3 is 15 amino acids. CDR3 residues: CASSQVTVNTDTQYF. CDR3 nucleotide sequence: TGCGCCAGCAGCCAAGTTACGGTTAACACAGATACGCAGTATTTT.

This chain joins TRBV5-4 and TRBJ2-4; 8 positions match TRBD1. The CDR3 is 15 residues long. From germline, CDR1 is SGHNT and CDR2 YYREEE (reference sequence). The V and J ends lost 2 bases and 3 bases, in that order; junction bases with no gene match: 4. The CDR3: CASSFVGTGKNIQYF. The CDR3 DNA is TGTGCCAGCAGCTTCGTCGGGACAGGCAAAAACATTCAGTACTTC.

Concerning this clone: One junction end does not reproduce the germline sequence, and a read error may be involved. The chain uses TRBV7-9 and TRBJ1-1; no firm D call. CDR1 is SEHNR and CDR2 is FQNEAQ in the germline V gene (reference sequence). This CDR3 region has 15 residues. CDR3 protein: CASSLRAVLNAEAFF. CDR3 in DNA: TGTGCCAGCAGCTTAAGAGCGGTTCTGAACGCTGAAGCTTTCTTT. Full variable domain (outside the CDR3, taken from reference TRBV7-9 and TRBJ1-1): DTGVSQNPRHKITKRGQNVTFRCDPISEHNRLYWYRQTLGQGPEFLTYFQNEAQLEKSRLLSDRFSAERPKGSFSTLEIQRTEQGDSAMYLCASSLRAVLNAEAFFGQGTRLTVV.

This sequence joins TRBV11-3 and TRBJ1-6, with D perhaps matching TRBD1 (5 bases). Germline V gives CDR1 SGHNT, CDR2 YENEEA. V was cut by 1 base and J by 10 bases, with 11 bases left in between. The CDR3 runs to 14 residues. CDR3 region: CASSLAQGASPLHF. DNA of the CDR3: TGTGCCAGCAGCTTAGCTCAGGGCGCCTCACCCCTCCACTTT.